This T cell receptor beta chain was identified during a study of cytomegalovirus exposure and HLA in healthy donors. The study, taken as a whole, reports: According to the study, roughly 160 TCR beta chains were cytomegalovirus-associated. Reported performance of the classifier showed diagnosis of cytomegalovirus status with high specificity and sensitivity.

As for this clone: What it binds is unknown.

Sequenced by immunoSEQ multiplex PCR; TCRdb stores in-frame clones only, minus some. Found here are 200,000 or so clones, over 65% of them singletons; the top ten hold 4.5% to 6%. The donors were in the approximately 120-subject validation cohort, distinct from the roughly 670-subject first cohort. From germline, CDR1 is SGHRS and CDR2 YFSETQ. Losses at the gene ends were 7 bases for V and 4 bases for J; bases not matched to a gene: 5. The CDR3 has 13 amino acids. The chain has TRBV5-1 and TRBJ2-3; 8 positions agree with TRBD1. The source of this sequence is a woman under 30 in good health and CMV-seronegative. The sequencing input was PBMCs. The CDR3 here is CASGTGGPDTQYF. The CDR3 coding sequence is TGCGCCAGCGGTACAGGGGGGCCAGATACGCAGTATTTT.